This T cell receptor (beta chain) emerged from a study of CD8 T cells in ankylosing spondylitis. TCRdb re-called the 5' RACE reads with MiXCR, one entry per CDR3 protein. Of a few hundred thousand distinct CDR3 sequences listed, less than 25% are singletons. Study results and limitations: Previously reported in reactive arthritis synovial fluid and blood were some of the motif variants.

This clonotype turned up a few times. The target antigen is unknown. Looked up from germline, CDR1 is MNHNY and CDR2 is SVGAGI (reference sequence). This CDR3 is built from 16 residues. The junction had 6 bases not matched to a gene; V was cut back by 3 bases and J by 0 bases. The sequence was collected from a female donor with ankylosing spondylitis or in good health (not recorded which). This chain links TRBV6-6 with TRBJ2-3; 7 nucleotides align to TRBD2. The sequencing sample was made of blood, either unsorted or a sorted T cell fraction (not recorded which). CDR3 loop: CASSYSGGSSTDTQYF. The CDR3 nucleotides read TGTGCCAGCAGTTATTCGGGGGGATCTAGCACAGATACGCAGTATTTT.